The 29 T cell receptor beta chains reported below all come from one sample, sequenced in a study of OX40 agonist ivuxolimab in advanced cancers. Profiled with immunoSEQ multiplex PCR; TCRdb holds only in-frame clones, not every one. The table shows approximately 91,000 clones, with 80% to 90% occurring only once. Sequences were derived from CD4+ or CD8+ T cells sorted from blood, sampled in a trial of the OX40 agonist ivuxolimab. Receptor source: an adult with an advanced solid tumor such as melanoma, head and neck, liver or kidney cancer.

This chain uses TRBV30 with TRBJ1-5, with D perhaps TRBD1 (6 bases). Germline V CDR1 and CDR2: GTSNPN, SVGIG (reference sequence). The CDR3 has 17 residues. Trimming took 2 bases from V and 9 from J, leaving 26 bases between them. CDR3 sequence (DNA): TGTGCCTGGAGTCCCCCGGGCGGACAGCGGGGTCGGGGGCCCCAGCATTTT. This translates into CAWSPPGGQRGRGPQHF.

Concerning this clone itself: This sample includes further DNA sequences coding for the same CDR3. The gene calls are TRBV11-2 and TRBJ2-3; 9 nucleotides match TRBD2. V lost 3 bases, J lost 2 bases, and 6 bases stayed unmatched. Per germline, CDR1 SGHAT and CDR2 FQNNGV. The CDR3 sequence is 16 residues long. The CDR3 spells CASSLAGGPTTDTQYF. DNA of the CDR3: TGTGCCAGCAGCTTGGCGGGGGGGCCCACCACAGATACGCAGTATTTT. The full variable domain, rest sourced from reference TRBV11-2 and TRBJ2-3, is EAGVAQSPRYKIIEKRQSVAFWCNPISGHATLYWYQQILGQGPKLLIQFQNNGVVDDSQLPKDRFSAERLKGVDSTLKIQPAKLEDSAVYLCASSLAGGPTTDTQYFGPGTRLTVL.

This clone was counted a single time. CDR3 residues: CASSLEYANTGELFF. As DNA, the CDR3 is TGCGCCAGCAGCTTGGAGTACGCGAACACCGGGGAGCTGTTTTTT. This chain joins TRBV5-1 and TRBJ2-2; D is unresolved. From germline, CDR1 is SGHRS and CDR2 YFSETQ. This CDR3 region has 15 residues. Trimming pared 0 bases from V and 0 bases from J, leaving 6 bases between.

The chain joins TRBV28 to TRBJ1-4, with 8 bases fitting TRBD1. Germline lookup yields CDR1 MDHEN and CDR2 SYDVKM. V gave up 6 bases and J gave up 13 bases; unmatched junction bases: 7. The CDR3 length is 12 residues. The CDR3 loop is CASSQGQERLFF. The CDR3 DNA reads as TGTGCCAGCAGCCAGGGACAGGAGAGACTGTTTTTT.

The chain couples TRBV7-9 to TRBJ2-1; TRBD2 matches at 8 bases. The CDR3 runs 16 residues. Germline trimming cut 4 bases from V and 2 bases from J; bases unmatched to any gene: 7. Per germline, CDR1 SEHNR and CDR2 FQNEAQ (reference sequence). The CDR3 bases are TGTGCCAGCAGCTGGATAGCGGGGAATACCTACAATGAGCAGTTCTTC. It yields the protein CASSWIAGNTYNEQFF.

The table lists this clone with a few counts. CDR3 residues: CASTLYRETQYF. DNA of the CDR3: TGTGCCAGCACCCTCTACCGGGAGACCCAGTACTTC. This chain joins TRBV7-2 and TRBJ2-5; D is undetermined. The germline CDR1 and CDR2 sequences are SGHTA and FQGNSA. The ends were cut back, 7 bases at V and 5 bases at J, with 11 bases in the middle. The CDR3 sequence is 12 residues long.

This chain links TRBV19 with TRBJ2-5; 8 bases are shared with TRBD2. The CDR3 extends over 15 amino acids. Germline CDR1 and CDR2: LNHDA and SQIVND (reference sequence). Trimming cost V 2 bases and J 4 bases; bases outside gene matches: 6. The CDR3 bases are TGTGCCAGTAGTATAAGGGCGGGGGGAGGAGAGACCCAGTACTTC. Amino acid sequence: CASSIRAGGGETQYF.

The V and J genes are TRBV7-2 and TRBJ1-4; D may be TRBD1 (6 bases). Trimming removed 4 bases from V and 0 bases from J, with 12 bases in between. The V gene's germline CDR1 is SGHTA and CDR2 FQGNSA. The CDR3 spans 16 residues. Here the CDR3 DNA reads TGTGCCAGCAGCTCCTCCGGGACACCAACTAATGAAAAACTGTTTTTT. Residues: CASSSSGTPTNEKLFF. Using reference TRBV7-2 and TRBJ1-4 for the parts outside the CDR3, the full variable domain is GAGVSQSPSNKVTEKGKDVELRCDPISGHTALYWYRQSLGQGLEFLIYFQGNSAPDKSGLPSDRFSAERTGGSVSTLTIQRTQQEDSAVYLCASSSSGTPTNEKLFFGSGTQLSVL.

V gene TRBV18 combines with J gene TRBJ2-3, with D uncertain. Per the germline V gene, CDR1 is KGHSH and CDR2 is LQKENI. V lost 4 bases, J lost 0 bases, and 2 bases lay in between. This CDR3 contains 12 residues. This CDR3 reads CASSRSTDTQYF. CDR3 sequence (DNA): TGTGCCAGCTCACGAAGCACAGATACGCAGTATTTT. Variable domain in full (rest from reference TRBV18 and TRBJ2-3): NAGVMQNPRHLVRRRGQEARLRCSPMKGHSHVYWYRQLPEEGLKFMVYLQKENIIDESGMPKERFSAEFPKEGPSILRIQQVVRGDSAAYFCASSRSTDTQYFGPGTRLTVL.

On this clone itself: The same CDR3 also results from other DNA sequences found in this sample. The chain couples TRBV5-8 to TRBJ2-7; 7 nucleotides agree with TRBD2. CDR3 length: 18 residues. CDR1 and CDR2 from the germline V gene are SGHTS and YDEGEE. V shed 3 bases and J 4 bases; nucleotides not matched to a gene: 19. CDR3 in amino acids: CASSSYGFGGEMAYEQYF. The DNA of the CDR3 is TGTGCCAGCAGCTCCTATGGCTTTGGGGGGGAGATGGCGTACGAGCAGTACTTC.

The gene calls are TRBV9 and TRBJ2-7, with TRBD1 matching 9 bases. Germline V gene data show CDR1 as SGDLS and CDR2 as YYNGEE. The CDR3 runs to 14 residues. V lost 5 bases and J lost 2; bases outside the gene matches: 5. The CDR3 nucleotides are TGTGCCAGCAGTGGACAGGGGAAGCCCTACGAGCAGTACTTC. Amino acids: CASSGQGKPYEQYF.

This clone was recorded a few times. V is TRBV9 and J is TRBJ2-3; no reliable D call. The germline V and J ends were trimmed by 4 bases and 0 bases, with 9 bases remaining between them. CDR3 length equals 14 residues. Germline lookup yields CDR1 SGDLS and CDR2 YYNGEE. CDR3 DNA sequence: TGTGCCAGCAGCACCGGACCAAGCACAGATACGCAGTATTTT. The encoded protein is CASSTGPSTDTQYF.

Here the CDR3 reads CASSFRTGQNEKLFF. For the CDR3, the DNA is TGTGCCAGCAGTTTCCGGACAGGGCAGAATGAAAAACTGTTTTTT. J is TRBJ1-4 and V is TRBV6-1; 8 positions agree with TRBD1. Germline V gives CDR1 MNHNS, CDR2 SASEGT. The CDR3 extends over 15 amino acids. The junction had 7 bases not matched to a gene; V was cut back by 5 bases and J by 5 bases.

In its sample, this clone was seen a few times. J is TRBJ1-1 and V is TRBV5-6; TRBD1 matches at 9 bases. Trimming cost V 0 bases and J 11 bases; bases outside gene matches: 11. CDR3 length equals 15 residues. Germline values: CDR1 SGHDT, CDR2 YYEEEE. The CDR3 DNA follows: TGTGCCAGCAGCTTGGGCGGGACAGGGCCCGCGAAGGCTTTCTTT. It specifies CASSLGGTGPAKAFF.

The chain carries TRBV2 and TRBJ1-6; D not resolved. In germline, CDR1 is SNHLY, CDR2 FYNNEI. V was pared by 4 bases and J by 0 bases, with 7 bases between. There are 15 residues in the CDR3. In DNA, the CDR3 is TGTGCCAGCAGTGTCGGACTCTCCTATAATTCACCCCTCCACTTT. Encoded protein: CASSVGLSYNSPLHF.

The rearrangement joins TRBV19 to TRBJ1-6; D uncertain. The CDR3 is 16 residues long. Germline V gene lookup returns CDR1 LNHDA and CDR2 SQIVND (reference sequence). V was cut by 3 bases and J by 2 bases, with 11 bases left in between. In nucleotides, the CDR3 is TGTGCCAGTAGTATCGGAGGGTTCGCCTATAATTCACCCCTCCACTTT. Residues: CASSIGGFAYNSPLHF.

The chain carries TRBV12-5 and TRBJ2-3, with D tentatively TRBD2 (5 bases). The CDR3 covers 16 residues. Germline V gene lookup returns CDR1 LGHNT and CDR2 FRNRAP. Between the trimmed V and J ends, which lost 6 bases and 1 base, there was a span of 17 bases. The CDR3 DNA reads TGTGCTAGTGGCCCTGGCTGGGAGTTGGGCACAGATACGCAGTATTTT. Encoded protein: CASGPGWELGTDTQYF.

The chain recombines TRBV28 with TRBJ1-5; D unresolved. Germline CDR1 is MDHEN and CDR2 is SYDVKM. V was trimmed by 7 bases and J by 6 bases, leaving 13 bases between them. The CDR3 has 13 amino acids. The CDR3 loop reads CASTRRDGQPQHF. In nucleotides, the CDR3 is TGTGCCAGCACGAGGCGGGATGGTCAGCCCCAGCATTTT.

This clone turned up a few times. The J gene is TRBJ1-1, the V gene TRBV10-3; possibly TRBD1 for D (5 bases). CDR1 is ENHRY, CDR2 SYGVKD, per germline. V lost 3 bases and J 3 bases, leaving 5 bases between the germline ends. This CDR3 has 12 amino acids. The CDR3 coding sequence is TGTGCCATCAGTGAAGGGGACACTGAAGCTTTCTTT. Its protein is CAISEGDTEAFF.

The V call is TRBV27, the J call TRBJ2-3; 9 bases align to TRBD2. V lost 8 bases to trimming and J lost 6 bases; unmatched junction nucleotides: 9. The CDR3 is 14 amino acids. Per the germline V gene, CDR1 is MNHEY and CDR2 is SMNVEV (reference sequence). The CDR3 spells CASSSGLAQDTQYF. CDR3 nucleotide sequence: TGTGCCAGCTCTTCGGGACTAGCACAGGATACGCAGTATTTT.

The J gene is TRBJ2-5, the V gene TRBV9; TRBD2 might be the D (7 bases). Germline CDR1 SGDLS, CDR2 YYNGEE. This CDR3 has 14 residues. V gave up 5 bases and J gave up 5 bases, with 16 bases separating them. CDR3 in amino acids: CASSITGGSETQYF. CDR3 coding DNA: TGTGCCAGCAGTATAACGGGGGGCTCGGAGACCCAGTACTTC.

V gene TRBV28 combines with J gene TRBJ1-2, with TRBD1 as a possible D gene (5 bases). Germline lookup yields CDR1 MDHEN and CDR2 SYDVKM. CDR3 length: 14 amino acids. V gave up 7 bases and J gave up 4 bases, with 16 bases separating them. CDR3 sequence: CASTGWDHAYGYTF. The CDR3 DNA is TGTGCCAGCACTGGATGGGACCACGCCTATGGCTACACCTTC.

V is TRBV5-6 and J is TRBJ2-3, with D tentatively TRBD1 (6 bases). Per the germline V gene, CDR1 is SGHDT and CDR2 is YYEEEE. The length of the CDR3 is 17 residues. V was trimmed by 6 bases and J by 4 bases, leaving 24 bases between them. The CDR3 spells CASTETGSLRLADTQYF. As DNA, the CDR3 is TGTGCCAGCACCGAGACAGGAAGTCTCCGTCTAGCAGATACGCAGTATTTT.

This clone showed up just a few times. The chain recombines TRBV27 with TRBJ1-1; tentatively, D is TRBD1 (6 bases). This CDR3 region has 15 residues. The V and J ends lost 5 bases and 1 base respectively, with 14 bases between them. The germline V gene has CDR1 MNHEY and CDR2 SMNVEV (reference sequence). CDR3 in amino acids: CASSTRGAKNTEAFF. CDR3 coding DNA: TGTGCCAGCAGTACGAGGGGGGCGAAGAACACTGAAGCTTTCTTT.

The J gene is TRBJ2-2, the V gene TRBV7-2; weak D call: TRBD2 (5 bases). V shed 6 bases and J shed 3 bases, with 11 bases lying between them. The CDR3 contains 14 residues. Germline loops: CDR1 SGHTA, CDR2 FQGNSA. CDR3 DNA sequence: TGTGCCAGCAGGCCCCCGCGGGACACCGGGGAGCTGTTTTTT. It codes for CASRPPRDTGELFF.

CDR3 sequence reads: CASSSLTTPLHF. CDR3 in DNA: TGTGCCAGCAGCAGTCTCACGACACCCCTCCACTTT. The rearrangement uses TRBV11-2 and TRBJ1-6; D is unresolved. The CDR3 loop spans 12 amino acids. Germline CDR1 is SGHAT and CDR2 is FQNNGV. V lost 5 bases, J lost 11 bases, and 10 bases lay in between.

The chain couples TRBV6-4 to TRBJ2-1, with 10 positions matching TRBD2. CDR1 is MRHNA and CDR2 is SNTAGT in the germline V gene. The CDR3 extends over 15 amino acids. Trimming removed 3 bases from V and 5 bases from J; junction bases left unmatched: 4. Written as DNA, the CDR3 is TGTGCCAGCAGTGAGGTAGCGGGAGGAGACAATGAGCAGTTCTTC. It specifies CASSEVAGGDNEQFF.

The chain couples TRBV6-1 to TRBJ1-1; D is unresolved. Germline CDR1 MNHNS, CDR2 SASEGT. The CDR3 extends over 15 amino acids. Trimming left V 3 bases short and J 1 base short, with 12 bases between. Here the CDR3 DNA reads TGTGCCAGCAGTGAGATGGGGTCGACGAACACTGAAGCTTTCTTT. Translating gives CASSEMGSTNTEAFF.

J is TRBJ2-7 and V is TRBV9, with D perhaps TRBD2 (5 bases). This CDR3 comprises 14 residues. The germline V and J ends were trimmed by 0 bases and 3 bases, with 10 bases remaining between them. Germline V CDR1 and CDR2: SGDLS, YYNGEE. The CDR3 DNA reads as TGTGCCAGCAGCGTAGGGGATCGGGGCTACGAGCAGTACTTC. Translated: CASSVGDRGYEQYF.